One sample yielded the 4 T cell receptor beta chains listed below, sequenced in a study of T cell changes during pregnancy in multiple sclerosis. Repertoires were generated with immunoSEQ multiplex PCR, while TCRdb's copy carries only in-frame clones and drops some. The table records some 71,000 clones, under 95% of them present only once. Sequencing was performed on peripheral blood, taken in the third trimester of pregnancy. These receptors were taken from a female donor with multiple sclerosis, enrolled in a pregnancy study.

This clone was observed once. The chain employs TRBV28 and TRBJ2-2, with TRBD2 as a possible D gene (7 bases). Germline CDR1 MDHEN, CDR2 SYDVKM. This CDR3 spans 13 amino acids. Trimming cost V 11 bases and J 5 bases, with 15 bases left between them. The CDR3 nucleotides are TGTGCCGGACGGGGGGCCACTACCGGGGAGCTGTTTTTT. Its translation: CAGRGATTGELFF.

This rearrangement joins TRBV6-7 to TRBJ1-2; D may be TRBD1 (5 bases). TRBV6-7 is an ORF, and what it does is uncertain. V was cut by 0 bases and J by 4 bases, with 12 bases left in between. The CDR3 loop spans 15 amino acids. The CDR3 spells CASSYSGGSSYGYTF. CDR3 in DNA: TGTGCCAGCAGTTACTCGGGGGGGTCCAGCTATGGCTACACCTTC.

This clone appeared a single time. J is TRBJ1-6 and V is TRBV19, with D maybe TRBD1 (5 bases). Germline assignment: CDR1 LNHDA and CDR2 SQIVND (reference sequence). The CDR3 is 13 residues long. V shed 3 bases and J shed 9 bases, with 9 bases lying between them. DNA for the CDR3: TGTGCCAGTAGTATCGATCAGGGTTCACCCCTCCACTTT. Translating gives CASSIDQGSPLHF.

V usage is TRBV5-5 and J usage is TRBJ1-1; 10 positions agree with TRBD1. The CDR3 has 15 amino acids. Germline CDR1 is SGHKS and CDR2 is YYEKEE (reference sequence). The V gene end was trimmed by 0 bases and the J gene end by 4 bases; junction bases not matched to a gene: 3. The CDR3 DNA reads as TGTGCCAGCAGCTTGGATGGACAGGGGGTCACTGAAGCTTTCTTT. This gives the protein CASSLDGQGVTEAFF.